This T cell receptor (beta chain) was captured in a study of T cell repertoires in cytomegalovirus infection. The overall study: CMV epitopes in the study were HLA-C-restricted (recently identified) and HLA-B-restricted (well studied). Public TCR beta signatures provided an indication of both CMV infection and a matching HLA type. Study outcomes and limitations: Clonotype analysis showed dominance of the ex vivo response by HLA-C-restricted CMV-specific TCR beta clonotypes. Cumulated frequencies of public TCR beta families served to identify carriers of CMV plus the relevant HLA.

This clonotype turned up a few times. Antigen specificity is unknown. TCRdb analysed the reads with MiXCR anew, one entry per CDR3 protein. Here the sample spans 550,000 to 850,000 distinct CDR3 sequences, roughly a third being singletons. This CDR3 region has 16 residues. J was trimmed by 2 bases and V by 8 bases; bases with no gene match: 13. In germline, CDR1 is LGHNA, CDR2 YNFKEQ. Specimen: cultured PBMCs, collected from culture after CMV antigen stimulation. The chain uses TRBV4-2 and TRBJ2-3; 7 bases align to TRBD2. This sequence was found in a human donor in good health (CMV status not recorded). Some clones in this sample may be carry-over from other donors' samples. CDR3 coding DNA: TGTGCCAGCTCCGCATGGCTAGCGGAGGCCACAGATACGCAGTATTTT. Amino acid sequence: CASSAWLAEATDTQYF.